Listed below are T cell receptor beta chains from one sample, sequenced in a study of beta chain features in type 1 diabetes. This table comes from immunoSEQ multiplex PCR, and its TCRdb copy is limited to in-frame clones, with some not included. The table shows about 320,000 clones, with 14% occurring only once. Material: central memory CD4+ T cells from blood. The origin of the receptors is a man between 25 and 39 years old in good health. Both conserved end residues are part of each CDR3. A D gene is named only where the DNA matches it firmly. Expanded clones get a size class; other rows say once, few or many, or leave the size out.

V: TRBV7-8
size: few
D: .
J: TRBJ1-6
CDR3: CASSLVRKQSTSPLHF
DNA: TGTGCCAGCAGCTTAGTCCGAAAACAGTCAACCTCACCCCTCCACTTT

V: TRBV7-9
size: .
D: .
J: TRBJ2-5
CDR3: CASSRDPEETQYF
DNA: TGTGCCAGCAGCCGGGACCCAGAAGAGACCCAGTACTTC

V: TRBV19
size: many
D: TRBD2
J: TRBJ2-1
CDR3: CASSRAGGHNEQFF
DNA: TGTGCCAGTAGCCGAGCGGGGGGCCACAATGAGCAGTTCTTC

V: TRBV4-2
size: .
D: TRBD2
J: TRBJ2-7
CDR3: CASSQRLAGGYEQYF
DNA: TGTGCCAGCAGCCAGAGACTAGCGGGGGGCTACGAGCAGTACTTC

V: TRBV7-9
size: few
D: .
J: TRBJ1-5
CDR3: CASSSGDRQPQHF
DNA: TGTGCCAGCAGCAGCGGGGATCGTCAGCCCCAGCATTTT

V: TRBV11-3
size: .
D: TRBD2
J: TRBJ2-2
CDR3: CASQREELSGELFF
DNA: TGTGCCAGCCAGCGGGAGGAGCTTTCCGGGGAGCTGTTTTTT

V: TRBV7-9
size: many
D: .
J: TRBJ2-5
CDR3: CASSLDRAETQYF
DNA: TGTGCCAGCAGCTTAGACCGAGCGGAGACCCAGTACTTC

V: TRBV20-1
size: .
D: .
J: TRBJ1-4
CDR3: CSAPRGRELFF
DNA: TGCAGTGCCCCCAGAGGCAGGGAACTGTTTTTT

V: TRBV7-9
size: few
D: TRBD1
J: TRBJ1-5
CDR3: CASSLDQQGVGNQPQHF
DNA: TGTGCCAGCAGCTTAGATCAACAGGGGGTGGGCAATCAGCCCCAGCATTTT

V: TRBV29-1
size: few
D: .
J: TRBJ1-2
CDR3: CSVEKGTGGYTF
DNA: TGCAGCGTTGAAAAGGGGACGGGTGGCTACACCTTC

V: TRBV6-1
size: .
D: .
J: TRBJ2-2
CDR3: CASSDLTPGELFF
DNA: TGTGCCAGCAGTGATTTGACCCCCGGGGAGCTGTTTTTT

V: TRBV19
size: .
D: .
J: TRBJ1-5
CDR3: CASSTPTGGSNQPQHF
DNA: TGTGCCAGTAGTACACCGACAGGAGGAAGCAATCAGCCCCAGCATTTT

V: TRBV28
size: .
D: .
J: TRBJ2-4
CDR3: CASSLPSLNGDIQYF
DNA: TGTGCCAGCAGTTTACCTTCGTTAAATGGGGACATTCAGTACTTC

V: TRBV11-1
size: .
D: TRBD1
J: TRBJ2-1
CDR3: CASRREGAANNEQFF
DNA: TGTGCCAGCAGGCGCGAGGGGGCGGCGAATAATGAGCAGTTCTTC

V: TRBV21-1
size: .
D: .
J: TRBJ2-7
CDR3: CASSKDSWGRKGNEQYF
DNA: TGTGCCAGCAGCAAAGATTCTTGGGGCCGGAAAGGAAACGAGCAGTACTTC

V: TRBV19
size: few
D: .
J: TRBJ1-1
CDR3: CASSNRRIVTEAFF
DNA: TGTGCCAGTAGTAACCGACGGATAGTCACTGAAGCTTTCTTT

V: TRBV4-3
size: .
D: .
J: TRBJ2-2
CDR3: CASSVSRYTGELFF
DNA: TGCGCCAGCAGCGTAAGCAGGTACACCGGGGAGCTGTTTTTT

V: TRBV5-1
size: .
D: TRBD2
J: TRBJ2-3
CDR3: CASTPLRGGTDTQYF
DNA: TGCGCCAGCACCCCCCTGCGGGGGGGCACAGATACGCAGTATTTT

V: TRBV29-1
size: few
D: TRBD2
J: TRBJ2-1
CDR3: CSVSGGTPDEQFF
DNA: TGCAGCGTTAGCGGGGGAACCCCCGATGAGCAGTTCTTC

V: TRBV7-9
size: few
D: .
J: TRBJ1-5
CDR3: CASSLGFNQPQHF
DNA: TGTGCCAGCAGCCTAGGATTTAATCAGCCCCAGCATTTT

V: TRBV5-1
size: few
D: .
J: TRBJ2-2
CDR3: CASKVENTGELFF
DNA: TGCGCCAGCAAAGTAGAAAACACCGGGGAGCTGTTTTTT

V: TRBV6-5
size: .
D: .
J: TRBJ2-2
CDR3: CASSFAGYTGELFF
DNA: TGTGCCAGCAGCTTTGCGGGATACACCGGGGAGCTGTTTTTT

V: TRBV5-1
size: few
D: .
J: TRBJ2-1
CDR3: CASSLGGGYNEQFF
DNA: TGCGCCAGCAGCTTGGGAGGCGGTTACAATGAGCAGTTCTTC

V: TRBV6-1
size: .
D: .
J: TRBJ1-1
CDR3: CASTSGFEAFF
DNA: TGTGCCAGCACCTCTGGGTTTGAAGCTTTCTTT

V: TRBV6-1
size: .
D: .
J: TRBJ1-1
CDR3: CASRDKQGGNTEAFF
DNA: TGTGCCAGCAGGGACAAACAGGGCGGGAACACTGAAGCTTTCTTT

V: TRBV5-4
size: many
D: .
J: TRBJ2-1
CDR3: CASSSRAGSDEQFF
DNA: TGTGCCAGCAGCTCGCGAGCCGGGTCGGATGAGCAGTTCTTC

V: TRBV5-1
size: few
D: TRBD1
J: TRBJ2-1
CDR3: CASSPNPTGGLDEQFF
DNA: TGCGCCAGCAGCCCAAACCCAACAGGGGGTCTAGATGAGCAGTTCTTC

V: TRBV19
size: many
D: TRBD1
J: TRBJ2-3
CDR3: CASSGQGFEDTQYF
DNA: TGTGCCAGTAGCGGACAGGGCTTCGAGGATACGCAGTATTTT

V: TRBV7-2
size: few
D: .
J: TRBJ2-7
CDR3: CASSLGASKGEQYF
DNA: TGTGCCAGCAGCTTGGGTGCCAGCAAGGGCGAGCAGTACTTC

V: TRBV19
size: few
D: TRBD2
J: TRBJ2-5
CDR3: CASTKGLAGGLETQYF
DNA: TGTGCCAGTACCAAGGGACTAGCGGGAGGGTTGGAGACCCAGTACTTC

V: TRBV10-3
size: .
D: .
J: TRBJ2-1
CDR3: CAISESTSSYNEQFF
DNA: TGTGCCATCAGTGAGTCAACAAGCTCCTACAATGAGCAGTTCTTC

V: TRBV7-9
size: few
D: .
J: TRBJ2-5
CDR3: CASSFWDKETQYF
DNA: TGTGCCAGCAGCTTCTGGGACAAAGAGACCCAGTACTTC

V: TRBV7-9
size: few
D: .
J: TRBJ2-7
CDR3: CASSTTRGAGDEQYF
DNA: TGTGCCAGCAGTACCACCCGCGGGGCTGGGGACGAGCAGTACTTC

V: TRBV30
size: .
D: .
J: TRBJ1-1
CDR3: CAWSPLGVEAFF
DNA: TGTGCCTGGAGCCCCCTCGGGGTCGAAGCTTTCTTT

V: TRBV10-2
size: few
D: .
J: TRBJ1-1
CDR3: CASRGGGGDLLNTEAFF
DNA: TGCGCCAGCAGAGGGGGAGGAGGGGACCTCTTGAACACTGAAGCTTTCTTT

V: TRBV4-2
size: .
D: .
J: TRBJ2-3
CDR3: CASSQGLQGGTDTQYF
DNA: TGTGCCAGCAGCCAAGGGTTACAGGGAGGCACAGATACGCAGTATTTT

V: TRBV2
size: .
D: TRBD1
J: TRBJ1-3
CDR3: CASRRQGSSGNTIYF
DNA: TGTGCCAGCAGACGACAGGGGAGCTCTGGAAACACCATATATTTT

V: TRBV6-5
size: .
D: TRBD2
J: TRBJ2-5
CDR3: CASSYSPRGDQYF
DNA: TGTGCCAGCAGTTACTCGCCTCGGGGGGACCAGTACTTC

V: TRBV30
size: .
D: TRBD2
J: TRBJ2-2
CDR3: CGRLAAVGGELFF
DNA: TGTGGCCGGCTAGCGGCGGTGGGGGGGGAGCTGTTTTTT

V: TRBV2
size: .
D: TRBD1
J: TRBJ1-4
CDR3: CASGGQGVATNEKLFF
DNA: TGTGCCAGCGGGGGACAGGGGGTTGCAACTAATGAAAAACTGTTTTTT

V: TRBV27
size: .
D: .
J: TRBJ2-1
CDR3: CATRSISLDGEQFF
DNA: TGTGCCACCAGGAGTATCTCCCTGGACGGTGAGCAGTTCTTC

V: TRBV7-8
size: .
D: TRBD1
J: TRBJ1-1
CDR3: CASSFMKTGGDRRTEAFF
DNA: TGTGCCAGCAGCTTTATGAAGACAGGGGGCGATAGGAGGACTGAAGCTTTCTTT